Presented here are 23 T cell receptor beta chains from one specimen sequenced in a study of blood T cell repertoires in COVID-19. Repertoires were generated with immunoSEQ multiplex PCR, while TCRdb's copy carries only in-frame clones and drops some. This sample yields around 280,000 clones, of which 85% to 90% are seen a single time; 1.7% belongs to the top ten. Sequencing input: PBMCs or T cells enriched from blood (not recorded which). The receptors here all came from a woman aged 18-29 years with acute COVID-19.

V is TRBV28 and J is TRBJ2-1, with D possibly being TRBD2 (6 bases). V was trimmed by 5 bases and J by 2 bases, leaving 13 bases between them. Germline lookup yields CDR1 MDHEN and CDR2 SYDVKM. This CDR3 spans 15 amino acids. CDR3 residues: CASSVSPGAYNEQFF. CDR3 DNA: TGTGCCAGCAGTGTCTCCCCGGGGGCCTACAATGAGCAGTTCTTC. Full variable domain (missing parts from reference TRBV28 and TRBJ2-1): DVKVTQSSRYLVKRTGEKVFLECVQDMDHENMFWYRQDPGLGLRLIYFSYDVKMKEKGDIPEGYSVSREKKERFSLILESASTNQTSMYLCASSVSPGAYNEQFFGPGTRLTVL.

The CDR3 nucleotides are TGTGCCAGCAGTTTTGGAGGCGCTGAAGCTTTCTTT. Protein product: CASSFGGAEAFF. The chain couples TRBV12-3 or TRBV12-4 to TRBJ1-1; D not resolved. This CDR3 has 12 residues. Trimming cost V 3 bases and J 6 bases, with 8 bases left between them.

On this clone: The sample holds other DNA sequences that translate to the same CDR3. The chain combines TRBV9 with TRBJ2-7, with 8 bases fitting TRBD1. Germline CDR1 and CDR2: SGDLS and YYNGEE. CDR3 length: 14 amino acids. Unmatched junction bases numbered 1, after V lost 0 bases and J lost 2 bases. The DNA of the CDR3 is TGTGCCAGCAGCGTAGGGACAGGGACCTACGAGCAGTACTTC. This sequence encodes CASSVGTGTYEQYF.

This chain connects TRBV19 to TRBJ1-5; maybe TRBD1 (6 bases). V was cut by 7 bases and J by 0 bases, with 22 bases left in between. The germline V gene encodes CDR1 LNHDA and CDR2 SQIVND (reference sequence). The CDR3 is 18 residues long. CDR3 region: CASTPVVGTSYSNQPQHF. CDR3 coding DNA: TGTGCCAGTACGCCAGTCGTCGGGACATCCTATAGCAATCAGCCCCAGCATTTT.

The J gene is TRBJ2-6, the V gene TRBV19; TRBD1 is a possible D gene (5 bases). Germline-derived CDR1 and CDR2 are LNHDA and SQIVND (reference sequence). Trimming removed 3 bases from V and 0 bases from J, with 9 bases in between. This CDR3 region has 16 residues. In nucleotides, the CDR3 is TGTGCCAGTAGTATCCGACAGATCTCTGGGGCCAACGTCCTGACTTTC. This encodes CASSIRQISGANVLTF.

Here the CDR3 DNA reads TGCGCCAGCAGCTTGGGGACAGGGCCCGTCTCCTACGAGCAGTACTTC. Translated: CASSLGTGPVSYEQYF. The chain recombines TRBV5-1 with TRBJ2-7, with 8 nucleotides matching TRBD1. CDR1 and CDR2 (germline): SGHRS, YFSETQ. Trimming took 0 bases from V and 0 from J; bases not matched to a gene: 5. The CDR3 consists of 16 residues.

This rearrangement joins TRBV30 to TRBJ1-5; 7 bases map to TRBD1. V lost 5 bases to trimming and J lost 4 bases; unmatched junction nucleotides: 11. The CDR3 spans 15 residues. Germline CDR1 GTSNPN, CDR2 SVGIG (reference sequence). CDR3 nucleotide sequence: TGTGCCTGGGGACTCACAGGGGACCTTAATCAGCCCCAGCATTTT. Its translation: CAWGLTGDLNQPQHF.

The V call is TRBV15, the J call TRBJ1-4; 7 bases align to TRBD1. The CDR3 has 13 residues. Germline-derived CDR1 and CDR2 are LNHNV and YYDKDF (reference sequence). Losses at the gene ends were 4 bases for V and 7 bases for J; bases not matched to a gene: 3. The chain's CDR3 is CATSTTGIEKLFF. In DNA, the CDR3 is TGTGCCACCAGCACGACAGGGATTGAAAAACTGTTTTTT.

Only a few counts were recorded for this clone. V usage is TRBV27 and J usage is TRBJ2-2; D is uncertain. Per the germline V gene, CDR1 is MNHEY and CDR2 is SMNVEV (reference sequence). CDR3 size: 16 residues. The V gene lost 7 bases and the J gene lost 2 bases, with 17 bases spanning the gap. DNA of the CDR3: TGTGCCAGCATCCCAAATGGGCAGATTAACACCGGGGAGCTGTTTTTT. As protein: CASIPNGQINTGELFF.

This chain uses TRBV5-4 with TRBJ2-1, with D unclear. The CDR3 is made up of 13 amino acids. Germline lookup yields CDR1 SGHNT and CDR2 YYREEE (reference sequence). V was shortened by 0 bases and J by 8 bases, with 9 bases between the two germline ends. CDR3 residues: CASSLGSGYEQFF. The CDR3 coding sequence is TGTGCCAGCAGCTTGGGGTCTGGCTATGAGCAGTTCTTC.

The gene calls are TRBV5-1 and TRBJ2-5, with D possibly TRBD1 on 6 matching bases. Looked up from germline, CDR1 is SGHRS and CDR2 is YFSETQ. The CDR3 is made up of 14 amino acids. V was cut by 2 bases and J by 5 bases, with 13 bases left in between. The CDR3, as DNA: TGCGCCAGCAGCTTATCTGGGGGCGTGGAGACCCAGTACTTC. As protein: CASSLSGGVETQYF.

This chain links TRBV6-6 with TRBJ2-4; the D gene is possibly TRBD1 (5 bases). The CDR3 is 15 residues long. Germline V gene data show CDR1 as MNHNY and CDR2 as SVGAGI (reference sequence). V lost 2 bases to trimming and J lost 1 base, with 9 bases between them. The CDR3 DNA follows: TGTGCCAGCAGTTACCCCCAGGGCGCCAAAAACATTCAGTACTTC. Encoded protein: CASSYPQGAKNIQYF.

V gene TRBV11-2 combines with J gene TRBJ1-1; D not resolved. This CDR3 comprises 17 residues. Germline assignment: CDR1 SGHAT and CDR2 FQNNGV. The V gene lost 5 bases and the J gene lost 2 bases, with 21 bases spanning the gap. The chain's CDR3 is CASSPLRGTGKNTEAFF. CDR3 DNA: TGTGCCAGCAGCCCCCTACGGGGTACGGGGAAAAACACTGAAGCTTTCTTT. The full variable domain, with the rest looked up from reference TRBV11-2 and TRBJ1-1, is EAGVAQSPRYKIIEKRQSVAFWCNPISGHATLYWYQQILGQGPKLLIQFQNNGVVDDSQLPKDRFSAERLKGVDSTLKIQPAKLEDSAVYLCASSPLRGTGKNTEAFFGQGTRLTVV.

This clone was seen a few times. The rearrangement links TRBV12-5 to TRBJ1-2; D perhaps matches TRBD1 (6 bases). The CDR3 loop spans 12 amino acids. Germline assignment: CDR1 LGHNT and CDR2 FRNRAP. As DNA, the CDR3 is TGTGCCACATGGCTGGGGGCAAACGGCTACACCTTC. Translated, it gives CATWLGANGYTF.

The chain recombines TRBV28 with TRBJ1-5; D is perhaps TRBD1 (6 bases). The CDR3 extends over 15 amino acids. Per the germline V gene, CDR1 is MDHEN and CDR2 is SYDVKM. V shed 1 base and J shed 4 bases, with 11 bases lying between them. The CDR3 nucleotides are TGTGCCAGCAGTTTATTGACAGGACGGAATCAGCCCCAGCATTTT. Protein product: CASSLLTGRNQPQHF.

The CDR3 reads CASSQVNSYNEQFF. The CDR3 region has the DNA TGTGCCAGCAGCCAAGTCAACAGCTACAATGAGCAGTTCTTC. The J gene is TRBJ2-1, the V gene TRBV14; D gene unclear. Trimming took 1 base from V and 3 from J, leaving 7 bases between them. The CDR3 consists of 14 residues. Germline V gene data show CDR1 as SGHDN and CDR2 as FVKESK.

The genes are TRBV3-1 (or the pseudogene TRBV3-2) and TRBJ2-1, with 8 bases identical to TRBD2. After removal of 0 bases from V and 2 bases from J, the junction contained 3 bases not matched to a gene. The CDR3 runs to 16 residues. CDR1 LGHDT and CDR2 YNNKEL come from the germline V gene (reference sequence). CDR3 sequence (DNA): TGTGCCAGCAGCCAAGATAGCGGGATTCCCTACAATGAGCAGTTCTTC. It translates to CASSQDSGIPYNEQFF.

In its sample, this clone was seen once. The V gene is TRBV10-2, the J gene TRBJ2-5; possible D gene TRBD1, 6 bases. Germline V gene data show CDR1 as WSHSY and CDR2 as SAAADI. Trimming shortened V by 3 bases and J by 1 base, and 6 bases separated the two germline ends. CDR3 length: 13 amino acids. CDR3 coding DNA: TGCGCCAGCAGTGACAGGGGCCAAGAGACCCAGTACTTC. This translates into CASSDRGQETQYF.

The V gene is TRBV5-1, the J gene TRBJ2-3, with 10 nucleotides matching TRBD2. Germline trimming cut 2 bases from V and 5 bases from J; bases unmatched to any gene: 11. Germline CDR1 is SGHRS and CDR2 is YFSETQ. The CDR3 consists of 17 residues. The CDR3 protein is CASSLVLAGALEDTQYF. CDR3 nucleotide sequence: TGCGCCAGCAGCTTAGTGCTAGCGGGAGCCCTAGAAGATACGCAGTATTTT.

This chain links TRBV7-8 with TRBJ1-3, with a tentative D call TRBD1 (5 bases). V lost 0 bases to trimming and J lost 2 bases, with 8 bases between them. The CDR3 length is 15 residues. Germline CDR1 reads SGHVS; CDR2 reads FQNEAQ. Here the CDR3 reads CASSLAQGAGNTIYF. Here the CDR3 DNA reads TGTGCCAGCAGCTTAGCGCAGGGCGCTGGAAACACCATATATTTT.

This clone has only one observation. The chain employs TRBV5-1 and TRBJ2-1; 10 nucleotides agree with TRBD2. The CDR3 runs 16 residues. CDR1 and CDR2 (germline): SGHRS, YFSETQ. The junction had 5 bases not matched to a gene; V was cut back by 5 bases and J by 0 bases. The CDR3 spells CASRRTSGVSYNEQFF. The CDR3 DNA sequence: TGCGCCAGCAGGCGAACTAGCGGGGTCTCCTACAATGAGCAGTTCTTC.

The chain couples TRBV3-1 (or the pseudogene TRBV3-2) to TRBJ1-1, with TRBD1 as a possible D gene (5 bases). Trimming took off 1 base at V and 4 bases at J, with 7 bases between the two ends. Looked up from germline, CDR1 is LGHDT and CDR2 is YNNKEL (reference sequence). The CDR3 covers 13 residues. CDR3 protein: CASSQAGGTEAFF. The DNA for the CDR3 is TGTGCCAGCAGCCAAGCCGGGGGCACTGAAGCTTTCTTT.

This chain joins TRBV18 and TRBJ2-1; D is uncertain. CDR1 is KGHSH, CDR2 LQKENI, per germline. The V end was cut by 0 bases, the J end by 8 bases, with 8 bases between. The CDR3 spans 13 residues. The CDR3 is CASSPPAPHEQFF. CDR3 nucleotide sequence: TGTGCCAGCTCACCACCGGCACCCCATGAGCAGTTCTTC.